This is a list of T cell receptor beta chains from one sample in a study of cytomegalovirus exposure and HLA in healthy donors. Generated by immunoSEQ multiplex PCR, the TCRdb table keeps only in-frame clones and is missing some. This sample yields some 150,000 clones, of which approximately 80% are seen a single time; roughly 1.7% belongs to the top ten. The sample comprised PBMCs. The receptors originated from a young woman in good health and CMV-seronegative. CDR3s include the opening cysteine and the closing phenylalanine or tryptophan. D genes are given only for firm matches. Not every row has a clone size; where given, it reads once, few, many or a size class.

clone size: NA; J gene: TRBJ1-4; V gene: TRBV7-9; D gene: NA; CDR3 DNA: TGTGCCAGCAGCCCCCTCGAGAAAGCAACTAATGAAAAACTGTTTTTT; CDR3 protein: CASSPLEKATNEKLFF
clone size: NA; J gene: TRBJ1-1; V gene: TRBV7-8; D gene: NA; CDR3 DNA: TGTGCCAGCAGCTTAGGCAGATTTATGAACACTGAAGCTTTCTTT; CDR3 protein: CASSLGRFMNTEAFF
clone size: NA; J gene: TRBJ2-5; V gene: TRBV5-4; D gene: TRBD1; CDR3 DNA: TGTGCCAGCAGCTTAGACAGGGAAGAGACCCAGTACTTC; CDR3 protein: CASSLDREETQYF
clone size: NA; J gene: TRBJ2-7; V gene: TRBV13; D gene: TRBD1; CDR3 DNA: TGTGCCAGCAGTGACTACCGGGACAGCGTCGCCTACGAGCAGTACTTC; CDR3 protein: CASSDYRDSVAYEQYF
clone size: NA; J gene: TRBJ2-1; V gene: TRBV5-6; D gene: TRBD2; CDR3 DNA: TGTGCCAGCAGCTGGGGACTAGCGGGAGGTAATGAGCAGTTCTTC; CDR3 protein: CASSWGLAGGNEQFF
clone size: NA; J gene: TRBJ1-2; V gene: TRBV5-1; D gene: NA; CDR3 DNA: TGCGCCAGCAGCGAGCAGGGCGGAATAGTGTATGGCTACACCTTC; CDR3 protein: CASSEQGGIVYGYTF
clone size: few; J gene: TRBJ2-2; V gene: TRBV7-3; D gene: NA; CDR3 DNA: TGTGCCAGCAGCTTAAACGGACGGCAGGGATCGAACACCGGGGAGCTGTTTTTT; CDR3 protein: CASSLNGRQGSNTGELFF
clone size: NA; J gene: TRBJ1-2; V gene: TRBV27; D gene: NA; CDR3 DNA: TGTGCCAGCAGTTTATGGGGGGATAGGAACAATGGCTACACCTTC; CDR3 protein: CASSLWGDRNNGYTF
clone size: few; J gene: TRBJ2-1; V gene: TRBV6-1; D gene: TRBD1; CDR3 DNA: TGTGCCAGCAGACCACCGGGACAGCTTAACAATGAGCAGTTCTTC; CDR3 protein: CASRPPGQLNNEQFF
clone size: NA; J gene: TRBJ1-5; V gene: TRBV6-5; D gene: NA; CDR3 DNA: TGTGCCAGCAGCCGGACAGTTTATAGCAATCAGCCCCAGCATTTT; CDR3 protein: CASSRTVYSNQPQHF
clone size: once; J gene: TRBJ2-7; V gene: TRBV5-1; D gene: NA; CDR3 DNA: TGCGCCAGCAGCTTGGCTAGAGAATACGAGCAGTACTTC; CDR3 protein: CASSLAREYEQYF
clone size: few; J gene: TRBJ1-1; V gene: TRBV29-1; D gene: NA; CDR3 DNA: TGCAGCGTTCACAGGGATTTGAACACTGAAGCTTTCTTT; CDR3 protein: CSVHRDLNTEAFF
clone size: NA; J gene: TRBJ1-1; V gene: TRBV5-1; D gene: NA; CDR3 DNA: TGCGCCAGCAGCTTAACGACAGAGAACACTGAAGCTTTCTTT; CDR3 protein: CASSLTTENTEAFF
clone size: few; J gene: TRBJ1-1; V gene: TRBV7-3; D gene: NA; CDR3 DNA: TGTGCCAGCAGCCGAACAGGGCTGAACACTGAAGCTTTCTTT; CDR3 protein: CASSRTGLNTEAFF
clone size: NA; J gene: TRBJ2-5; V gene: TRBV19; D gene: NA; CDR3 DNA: TGTGCCAGTAGTCCTTGGGTAGCCGAAACCCAGTACTTC; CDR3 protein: CASSPWVAETQYF
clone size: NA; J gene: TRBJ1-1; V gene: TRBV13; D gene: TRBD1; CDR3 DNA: TGTGCCAGCAGCTTTGGATACAGGGGGGGGAACACTGAAGCTTTCTTT; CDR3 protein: CASSFGYRGGNTEAFF